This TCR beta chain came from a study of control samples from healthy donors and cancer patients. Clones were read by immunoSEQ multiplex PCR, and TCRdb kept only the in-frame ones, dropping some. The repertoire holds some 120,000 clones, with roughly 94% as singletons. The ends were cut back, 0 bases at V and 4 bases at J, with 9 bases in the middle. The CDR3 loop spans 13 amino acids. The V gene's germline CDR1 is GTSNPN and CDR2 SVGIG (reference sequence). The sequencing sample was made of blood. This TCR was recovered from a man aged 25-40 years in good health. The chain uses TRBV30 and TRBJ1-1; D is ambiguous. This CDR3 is CAWSVGDSTEAFF. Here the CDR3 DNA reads TGTGCCTGGAGTGTTGGGGATTCCACTGAAGCTTTCTTT.